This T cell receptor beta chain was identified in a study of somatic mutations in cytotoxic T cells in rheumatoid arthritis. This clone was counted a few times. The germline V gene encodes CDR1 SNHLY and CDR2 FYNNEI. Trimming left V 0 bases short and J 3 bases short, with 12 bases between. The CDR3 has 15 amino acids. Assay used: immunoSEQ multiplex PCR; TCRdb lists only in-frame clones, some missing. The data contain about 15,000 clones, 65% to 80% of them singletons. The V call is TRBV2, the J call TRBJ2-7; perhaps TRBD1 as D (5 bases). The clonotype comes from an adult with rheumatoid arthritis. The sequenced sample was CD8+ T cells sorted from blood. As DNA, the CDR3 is TGTGCCAGCAGTGAAGCTGGGGCCAGGGTCTACGAGCAGTACTTC. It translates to CASSEAGARVYEQYF.